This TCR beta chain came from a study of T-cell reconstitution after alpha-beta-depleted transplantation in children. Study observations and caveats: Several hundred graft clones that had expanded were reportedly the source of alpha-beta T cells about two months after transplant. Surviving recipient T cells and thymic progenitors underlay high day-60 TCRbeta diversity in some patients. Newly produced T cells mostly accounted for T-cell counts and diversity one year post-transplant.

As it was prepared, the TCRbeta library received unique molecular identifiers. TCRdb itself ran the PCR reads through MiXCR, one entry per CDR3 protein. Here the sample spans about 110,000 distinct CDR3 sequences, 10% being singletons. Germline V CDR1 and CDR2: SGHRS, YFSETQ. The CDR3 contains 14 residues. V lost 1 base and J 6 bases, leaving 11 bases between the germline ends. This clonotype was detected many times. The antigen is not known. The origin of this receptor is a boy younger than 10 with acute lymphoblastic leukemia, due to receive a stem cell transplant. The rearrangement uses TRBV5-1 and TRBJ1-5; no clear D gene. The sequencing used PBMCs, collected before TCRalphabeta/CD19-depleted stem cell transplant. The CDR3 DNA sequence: TGCGCCAGCAGCTTGATGGCAGGCGGTCAGCCCCAGCATTTT. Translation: CASSLMAGGQPQHF.